This T cell receptor beta chain was captured in a study of technical replicates of blood from several donors. V lost 1 base and J lost 6; bases outside the gene matches: 7. Looked up from germline, CDR1 is MNHNS and CDR2 is SASEGT. The CDR3 contains 16 residues. Clones were read by immunoSEQ multiplex PCR, and TCRdb kept only the in-frame ones, dropping some. The sample has approximately 80,000 clones; roughly 90% are singletons. This TCR came from a human donor in good health. The chain combines TRBV6-1 with TRBJ1-5; 9 bases fit TRBD1. Sequenced: T cells isolated from PBMCs. The CDR3 DNA is TGTGCCAGCAGTGAAGGACGAAACAGGGGGCGTCAGCCCCAGCATTTT. This codes for CASSEGRNRGRQPQHF.